This note documents a single T cell receptor (beta chain) sequence. The antigen remains unidentified. The CDR3 sequence is 12 residues long. V was trimmed by 6 bases and J by 4 bases, leaving 9 bases between them. Germline V gives CDR1 MDHEN, CDR2 SYDVKM. This specimen comes from a study of T cell responses to AZD1222 COVID-19 vaccine. Whole-study context: Second-dose groups at about 4 or about 12 weeks were pooled. Points from the study as a whole: Scientists sampled the repertoires only once the peak T cell response had passed. Within unmutated variant regions lay the reported targets of nearly half of spike-specific TCRs. Possibly, clonal diversity was underestimated; donors were largely white British and included more females.

Sequencing used immunoSEQ multiplex PCR; TCRdb keeps in-frame clones, though not all of them. The sample lists roughly 45,000 clones, more than 60% occurring once. The sample consisted of peripheral blood, taken on day 0 of AZD1222 vaccination. The chain carries TRBV28 and TRBJ1-2; D not certain. This TCR was recovered from an adult in good health. The CDR3 DNA reads as TGTGCCAGCAGCCCGGGGATCTATGGCTACACCTTC. Translation: CASSPGIYGYTF.